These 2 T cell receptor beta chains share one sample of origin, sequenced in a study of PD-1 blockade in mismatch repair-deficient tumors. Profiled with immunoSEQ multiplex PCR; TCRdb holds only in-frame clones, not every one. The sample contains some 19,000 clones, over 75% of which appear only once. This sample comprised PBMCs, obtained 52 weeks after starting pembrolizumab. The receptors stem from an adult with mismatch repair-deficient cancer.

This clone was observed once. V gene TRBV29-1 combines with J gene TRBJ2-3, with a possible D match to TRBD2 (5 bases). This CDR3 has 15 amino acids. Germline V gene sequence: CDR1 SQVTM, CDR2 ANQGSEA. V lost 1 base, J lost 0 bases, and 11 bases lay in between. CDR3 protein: CSVEGAEESTDTQYF. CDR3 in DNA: TGCAGCGTTGAAGGGGCGGAGGAAAGCACAGATACGCAGTATTTT.

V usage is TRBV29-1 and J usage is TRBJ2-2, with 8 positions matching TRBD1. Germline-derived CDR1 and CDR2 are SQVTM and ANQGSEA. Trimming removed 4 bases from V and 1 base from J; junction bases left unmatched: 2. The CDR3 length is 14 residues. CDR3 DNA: TGCAGCGTTGCAGGGGGCGAGAACACCGGGGAGCTGTTTTTT. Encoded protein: CSVAGGENTGELFF.